Listed here are 22 T cell receptor beta chains from one sample, sequenced in a study of cytomegalovirus exposure and HLA in healthy donors. 60 Vbeta and 13 Jbeta primers were used in PCR. Profiling relied on immunoSEQ multiplex PCR, and the TCRdb table lists in-frame clones only, not all of them. The sample table includes 200,000 to 250,000 clones. The sequenced sample was PBMCs. The receptor source for this set is a girl aged 2 to 10 in good health and CMV-seropositive.

The genes are TRBV29-1 and TRBJ1-1; tentatively, D is TRBD1 (6 bases). V was pared by 3 bases and J by 0 bases, with 8 bases between. From germline, CDR1 is SQVTM and CDR2 ANQGSEA. The CDR3 covers 13 residues. The CDR3 DNA reads as TGCAGCGTTGATAAGGGGGTGAACACTGAAGCTTTCTTT. Translation: CSVDKGVNTEAFF. The whole variable domain, remainder taken from reference TRBV29-1 and TRBJ1-1, is SAVISQKPSRDICQRGTSLTIQCQVDSQVTMMFWYRQQPGQSLTLIATANQGSEATYESGFVIDKFPISRPNLTFSTLTVSNMSPEDSSIYLCSVDKGVNTEAFFGQGTRLTVV.

Worth noting for this clone: One junction end disagrees with the germline gene, perhaps due to a read error. The chain combines TRBV7-2 with TRBJ1-1, with D possibly matching TRBD1 (6 bases). This CDR3 has 15 residues. The V gene's germline CDR1 is SGHTA and CDR2 FQGNSA. Here the CDR3 reads CASGLLTGMNTEAFF. The CDR3 DNA is TGTGCCAGCGGCTTATTAACAGGGATGAACACTGAAGCTTTCTTT.

The gene calls are TRBV6-5 and TRBJ2-3; 8 bases align to TRBD2. Germline V gene sequence: CDR1 MNHEY, CDR2 SVGAGI. V lost 9 bases and J lost 4; bases outside the gene matches: 6. The CDR3 runs 13 residues. The CDR3: CASGREGADTQYF. The CDR3 nucleotides are TGTGCCAGTGGACGGGAGGGGGCAGATACGCAGTATTTT.

J is TRBJ2-5 and V is TRBV6-5; D may be TRBD2 (5 bases). The J call may be faulty, since TRBJ2-7 better matches the DNA end. The CDR3 totals 15 residues. Germline V gene sequence: CDR1 MNHEY, CDR2 SVGAGI. The CDR3 DNA is TGTGCCAGCAGTTACAGCGACGGGGTGGGCGGCGAGCAGTACTTC. This gives the protein CASSYSDGVGGEQYF.

V gene TRBV13 combines with J gene TRBJ1-2; D perhaps matches TRBD1 (6 bases). CDR1 is PRHDT and CDR2 is FYEKMQ in the germline V gene (reference sequence). Trimming left V 0 bases short and J 5 bases short, with 13 bases between. The CDR3 has 15 residues. The CDR3 DNA reads TGTGCCAGCAGCTTAGGGACAGGCCTGAGATATGGCTACACCTTC. Residues: CASSLGTGLRYGYTF.

The J gene is TRBJ2-1, the V gene TRBV5-1, with D hard to call. The CDR3 is 13 amino acids. Germline-derived CDR1 and CDR2 are SGHRS and YFSETQ. Deletions cut 3 bases from V and 7 bases from J, with 11 bases between. CDR3 sequence reads: CASSSILPNEQFF. CDR3 sequence (DNA): TGCGCCAGCAGCTCGATACTACCTAATGAGCAGTTCTTC.

The chain couples TRBV28 to TRBJ2-7; TRBD1 matches at 8 bases. Trimming took 3 bases from V and 1 from J; bases not matched to a gene: 11. The CDR3 runs to 17 residues. Germline V lookup: CDR1 MDHEN, CDR2 SYDVKM. The CDR3 DNA is TGTGCCAGCAGTTTGGTCCCCGGGACAGGTCGTTCCTACGAGCAGTACTTC. Translating gives CASSLVPGTGRSYEQYF.

V and J are TRBV16 and TRBJ1-2; 8 positions match TRBD1. Trimming took 0 bases from V and 8 from J; bases not matched to a gene: 11. Germline V gene data show CDR1 as KGHSY and CDR2 as FQNENV. This CDR3 contains 16 residues. This chain's CDR3 is CASSQSVQGAGEGYTF. The CDR3 DNA sequence: TGTGCCAGCAGCCAATCAGTCCAGGGGGCTGGTGAGGGCTACACCTTC. Full variable domain (outside the CDR3, taken from reference TRBV16 and TRBJ1-2): GEEVAQTPKHLVRGEGQKAKLYCAPIKGHSYVFWYQQVLKNEFKFLISFQNENVFDETGMPKERFSAKCLPNSPCSLEIQATKLEDSAVYFCASSQSVQGAGEGYTFGSGTRLTVV.

The genes are TRBV5-4 and TRBJ2-1; the match to TRBD2 covers 14 bases. The CDR3 loop spans 16 amino acids. V shed 4 bases, J shed 9 bases, and the junction held 9 bases outside the gene matches. Germline V CDR1 and CDR2: SGHNT, YYREEE (reference sequence). The CDR3 coding sequence is TGTGCCAGCAGCGTAGGGACTAGCGGGAGTCAGATTGAGCAGTTCTTC. Translating it yields CASSVGTSGSQIEQFF.

This chain uses TRBV2 with TRBJ2-2; maybe TRBD2 (5 bases). The CDR3 has 14 residues. V lost 8 bases, J lost 0 bases, and 10 bases lay in between. Germline loops: CDR1 SNHLY, CDR2 FYNNEI. The CDR3 sequence is CASGRAANTGELFF. In nucleotides, the CDR3 is TGTGCCAGCGGGCGGGCAGCGAACACCGGGGAGCTGTTTTTT. Filled out from reference TRBV2 and TRBJ2-2, the complete variable domain reads EPEVTQTPSHQVTQMGQEVILRCVPISNHLYFYWYRQILGQKVEFLVSFYNNEISEKSEIFDDQFSVERPDGSNFTLKIRSTKLEDSAMYFCASGRAANTGELFFGEGSRLTVL.

The chain joins TRBV28 to TRBJ1-2; the match to TRBD1 covers 8 bases. The CDR3 extends over 14 amino acids. V dropped 5 bases and J dropped 8; count of bases not matched to a gene: 10. Germline lookup yields CDR1 MDHEN and CDR2 SYDVKM. The DNA of the CDR3 is TGTGCCAGCAGTCACCATCAGGGGGCAGGAGGCTACACCTTC. It codes for CASSHHQGAGGYTF.

V is TRBV28 and J is TRBJ2-7; the match to TRBD1 covers 7 bases. The CDR3 covers 19 residues. Germline assignment: CDR1 MDHEN and CDR2 SYDVKM. V dropped 3 bases and J dropped 3; count of bases not matched to a gene: 20. DNA for the CDR3: TGTGCCAGCAGTTTTGGAACGCTATTGGGACAGAAGGAGGACTACGAGCAGTACTTC. This translates into CASSFGTLLGQKEDYEQYF.

The rearrangement links TRBV19 to TRBJ2-7, with TRBD2 matching over 8 bases. V was clipped by 3 bases and J by 3 bases; unmatched bases: 7. This CDR3 is 15 amino acids long. CDR1 is LNHDA and CDR2 is SQIVND in the germline V gene (reference sequence). CDR3 region: CASSMSTGTSYEQYF. The CDR3 nucleotides are TGTGCCAGTAGTATGAGTACCGGGACTAGCTACGAGCAGTACTTC.

V and J are TRBV4-2 and TRBJ2-1; weak D call: TRBD2 (5 bases). This CDR3 region has 13 residues. Germline V lookup: CDR1 LGHNA, CDR2 YNFKEQ. Trimming removed 5 bases at V and 9 bases at J, with 14 bases between. This chain's CDR3 is CASSTRVEGEQFF. CDR3 nucleotides: TGTGCCAGCAGCACAAGAGTTGAGGGTGAGCAGTTCTTC.

The J gene is TRBJ2-2, the V gene TRBV19; D is uncertain. Germline V gene data show CDR1 as LNHDA and CDR2 as SQIVND (reference sequence). Deletions cut 8 bases from V and 0 bases from J, with 13 bases between. The CDR3 consists of 15 residues. CDR3 DNA sequence: TGTGCCAGTCGCCAACAACCCGCGAACACCGGGGAGCTGTTTTTT. It is translated as CASRQQPANTGELFF.

The rearrangement uses TRBV10-3 and TRBJ2-1, with 11 bases identical to TRBD2. This CDR3 is built from 17 residues. Germline V gives CDR1 ENHRY, CDR2 SYGVKD. V gave up 9 bases and J gave up 12 bases; unmatched junction bases: 22. The CDR3 spells CAILQLAGEGRTQGQFF. The DNA for the CDR3 is TGTGCCATTCTGCAACTAGCGGGAGAGGGAAGGACCCAGGGGCAGTTCTTC.

The chain recombines TRBV28 with TRBJ1-4; D is perhaps TRBD1 (5 bases). Trimming left V 8 bases short and J 0 bases short, with 10 bases between. The CDR3 is made up of 14 amino acids. Per germline, CDR1 MDHEN and CDR2 SYDVKM. CDR3 loop: CASQGGATNEKLFF. CDR3 in DNA: TGTGCCAGCCAGGGCGGTGCAACTAATGAAAAACTGTTTTTT.

The rearrangement joins TRBV7-2 to TRBJ1-1; no clear D. This CDR3 region has 13 residues. Trimming left V 1 base short and J 4 bases short, with 7 bases between. The germline CDR1 and CDR2 sequences are SGHTA and FQGNSA. The CDR3 here is CASSLGEATEAFF. The DNA of the CDR3 is TGTGCCAGCAGCTTAGGGGAGGCCACTGAAGCTTTCTTT.

The chain recombines TRBV29-1 with TRBJ2-3; D is undetermined. Trimming shortened V by 4 bases and J by 7 bases, and 12 bases separated the two germline ends. The CDR3 runs 12 residues. Per germline, CDR1 SQVTM and CDR2 ANQGSEA. CDR3 DNA: TGCAGCGTTGTAGAGGTACAGAATACGCAGTATTTT. It translates to CSVVEVQNTQYF.

This chain joins TRBV28 and TRBJ2-3; 9 bases agree with TRBD1. The CDR3 consists of 16 residues. Germline trimming cut 5 bases from V and 4 bases from J; bases unmatched to any gene: 10. The germline CDR1 and CDR2 sequences are MDHEN and SYDVKM. The CDR3 reads CASSTTGTGWPDTQYF. The CDR3 nucleotides read TGTGCCAGCAGTACAACCGGGACAGGGTGGCCAGATACGCAGTATTTT.

The chain employs TRBV5-6 and TRBJ2-7; 9 nucleotides align to TRBD1. This CDR3 is 16 amino acids long. V dropped 2 bases and J dropped 2; count of bases not matched to a gene: 8. CDR1 and CDR2 from the germline V gene are SGHDT and YYEEEE. CDR3 region: CASSLQPGQGTYEQYF. CDR3 coding DNA: TGTGCCAGCAGCTTACAACCGGGACAGGGTACCTACGAGCAGTACTTC.

The chain is built from TRBV5-5 and TRBJ2-7, with D possibly TRBD1 on 5 matching bases. Trimming shortened V by 0 bases and J by 4 bases, and 11 bases separated the two germline ends. Germline CDR1 SGHKS, CDR2 YYEKEE (reference sequence). The CDR3 totals 14 residues. The CDR3 sequence is CASSLVDRKYEQYF. CDR3 bases: TGTGCCAGCAGCTTGGTTGACAGAAAATACGAGCAGTACTTC.